This T cell receptor beta chain was captured by sequencing in a study of control samples from healthy donors and cancer patients. Profiled with immunoSEQ multiplex PCR; TCRdb holds only in-frame clones, not every one. Here the sample spans roughly 190,000 clones, 91% being singletons. Germline-derived CDR1 and CDR2 are SGHTA and FQGTGA. The CDR3 consists of 15 residues. V lost 2 bases and J lost 6, with 14 bases in between. This clone is a singleton in its sample. This chain connects TRBV7-3 to TRBJ2-1, with D possibly matching TRBD2 (7 bases). Source material: blood. The clonotype was recovered from a man aged 25 to 40 in good health. CDR3 DNA sequence: TGTGCCAGCAGCTTAGATGCGGGGGCCCGCAATGAGCAGTTCTTC. Translation: CASSLDAGARNEQFF.